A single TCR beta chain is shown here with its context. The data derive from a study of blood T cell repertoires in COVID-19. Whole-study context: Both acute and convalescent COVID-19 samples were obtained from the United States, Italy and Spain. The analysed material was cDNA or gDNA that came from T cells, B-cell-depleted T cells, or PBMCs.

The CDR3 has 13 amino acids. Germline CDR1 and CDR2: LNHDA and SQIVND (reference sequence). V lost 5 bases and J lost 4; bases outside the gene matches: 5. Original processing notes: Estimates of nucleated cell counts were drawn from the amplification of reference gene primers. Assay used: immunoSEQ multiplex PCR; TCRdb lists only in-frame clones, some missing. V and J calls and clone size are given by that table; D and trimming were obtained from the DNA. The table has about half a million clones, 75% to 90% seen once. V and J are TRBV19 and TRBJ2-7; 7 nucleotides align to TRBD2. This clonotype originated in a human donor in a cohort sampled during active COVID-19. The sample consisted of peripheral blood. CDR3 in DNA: TGTGCCAGTAGTCCGGGACTACAGTACGAGCAGTACTTC. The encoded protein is CASSPGLQYEQYF.